This T cell receptor beta chain appears in the sequencing data of a study of T cell changes during pregnancy in multiple sclerosis (dated by TCRdb to the late 2010s). Looking at the study overall: The study looked at changes in the T cell repertoire across pregnancy in women with multiple sclerosis.

Counted from cysteine to phenylalanine, this CDR3 has 14 amino acids. Only the CDR3 DNA is retained, 42 bases long and in frame from the first base. Based on the germline V gene, the CDR1 and CDR2 sequences are SGHRS and YFSETQ. The junction carries 9 bases between V and J, which are trimmed by 5 bases and 0 bases respectively. As regards this clone: Which antigen it targets is not known. No qualities accompany the bases; no much larger clone lies one base away.

The protocol used for the library was the immunoSEQ multiplex PCR assay. TCRdb mirrors the immuneACCESS table, restricted to in-frame sequences. Some clones are absent from its copies; in checked studies, under half trace to an unresolved V gene, and the reason for the others is unknown. The sample data list 90,000 to 95,000 clones, and about 94% of these were observed just once. The ten largest clones represent roughly 2.2% of the sample. The chain joins TRBV5-1 to TRBJ2-1, with the D gene too uncertain to name. The sequence was collected from a female donor with multiple sclerosis, enrolled in a pregnancy study. Sample: peripheral blood, taken in the third trimester of pregnancy. The CDR3 corresponds to CASRTTYSYNEQFF. The bases read TGCGCCAGCAGAACTACCTACTCCTACAATGAGCAGTTCTTC.